Following are 28 T cell receptor beta chains from one sample sequenced in a study of shared clonotypes between healthy human individuals. Generated by immunoSEQ multiplex PCR, the TCRdb table keeps only in-frame clones and is missing some. The repertoire consists of over a million clones, with around 98.5% occurring once and the leading ten covering approximately 0.4%. The sequencing sample was made of naive CD4+ T cells sorted from blood. Subset indicated: CD45RA+ positively selected. The origin of the receptors is a man under 40 in good health.

The V call is TRBV5-6, the J call TRBJ1-1, with D possibly matching TRBD1 (6 bases). CDR1 and CDR2 (germline): SGHDT, YYEEEE. The CDR3 loop spans 13 amino acids. V lost 1 base to trimming and J lost 7 bases, with 11 bases between them. CDR3 region: CASSLSGTSEAFF. The CDR3 coding sequence is TGTGCCAGCAGCTTGTCAGGGACAAGTGAAGCTTTCTTT.

This clone was recorded once. This chain connects TRBV6-6 to TRBJ2-2; the D gene is possibly TRBD1 (5 bases). The CDR3 sequence is 13 residues long. The V end was cut by 4 bases, the J end by 6 bases, with 9 bases between. Germline-derived CDR1 and CDR2 are MNHNY and SVGAGI (reference sequence). The CDR3: CASSLTGAGELFF. The CDR3, as DNA: TGTGCCAGCAGTTTAACAGGTGCCGGGGAGCTGTTTTTT.

This clone was seen just once. The gene calls are TRBV28 and TRBJ2-2, with 9 bases identical to TRBD1. V was clipped by 5 bases and J by 7 bases; unmatched bases: 2. The length of the CDR3 is 13 residues. From germline, CDR1 is MDHEN and CDR2 SYDVKM. In DNA form, the CDR3 reads TGTGCCAGCAGTGGACAGGGGTTCGGGGAGCTGTTTTTT. It translates to CASSGQGFGELFF.

This clone showed up just once. The chain recombines TRBV5-1 with TRBJ2-2, with TRBD2 identical over 11 bases. Trimming removed 5 bases from V and 0 bases from J; junction bases left unmatched: 6. The germline gives CDR1 SGHRS, CDR2 YFSETQ. This CDR3 is 17 amino acids long. CDR3 protein: CASSPLAGGTNTGELFF. The CDR3 region has the DNA TGCGCCAGCAGTCCCCTAGCGGGAGGTACGAACACCGGGGAGCTGTTTTTT.

The chain is built from TRBV4-2 and TRBJ2-3; TRBD2 matches at 13 bases. Germline V CDR1 and CDR2: LGHNA, YNFKEQ. This CDR3 is built from 16 residues. V was pared by 0 bases and J by 4 bases, with 1 base of the junction left unmatched. The CDR3 is CASSQDTSGRADTQYF. CDR3 coding DNA: TGTGCCAGCAGCCAAGATACTAGCGGGAGGGCAGATACGCAGTATTTT.

The V call is TRBV5-6, the J call TRBJ2-3; D is ambiguous. Germline V CDR1 and CDR2: SGHDT, YYEEEE. V lost 4 bases to trimming and J lost 2 bases, with 14 bases between them. The CDR3 is 15 amino acids. The CDR3 loop is CASSVPGRTTDTQYF. As DNA, the CDR3 is TGTGCCAGCAGCGTACCCGGTCGAACCACAGATACGCAGTATTTT.

The chain employs TRBV19 and TRBJ2-3, with D perhaps matching TRBD2 (6 bases). V shed 6 bases and J shed 2 bases, with 15 bases lying between them. Germline V lookup: CDR1 LNHDA, CDR2 SQIVND (reference sequence). The CDR3 is 15 amino acids. For the CDR3, the DNA is TGTGCCAGTAGAAGGGGACTCCACGCCACAGATACGCAGTATTTT. It translates to CASRRGLHATDTQYF.

V is TRBV19 and J is TRBJ1-5; 7 bases align to TRBD1. Germline CDR1 and CDR2: LNHDA and SQIVND (reference sequence). This CDR3 is built from 16 residues. Trimming took 5 bases from V and 0 from J; bases not matched to a gene: 7. CDR3 sequence reads: CASSRLTGVSNQPQHF. The CDR3 bases are TGTGCCAGTAGTCGGCTCACAGGGGTTAGCAATCAGCCCCAGCATTTT.

This clone was picked up one time. The chain links TRBV2 to TRBJ2-1; TRBD2 agrees at 14 bases. V lost 6 bases and J lost 0; bases outside the gene matches: 4. In germline, CDR1 is SNHLY, CDR2 FYNNEI. The CDR3 totals 17 residues. CDR3 in amino acids: CASRRLAGGLSYNEQFF. In DNA, the CDR3 is TGTGCCAGCAGAAGACTAGCGGGAGGGCTCTCCTACAATGAGCAGTTCTTC. The variable domain in full, completed from reference TRBV2 and TRBJ2-1, reads EPEVTQTPSHQVTQMGQEVILRCVPISNHLYFYWYRQILGQKVEFLVSFYNNEISEKSEIFDDQFSVERPDGSNFTLKIRSTKLEDSAMYFCASRRLAGGLSYNEQFFGPGTRLTVL.

The chain links TRBV5-1 to TRBJ2-3; no definite D call. Trimming removed 6 bases from V and 0 bases from J, with 17 bases in between. Germline CDR1 and CDR2: SGHRS and YFSETQ. This CDR3 is 16 amino acids long. CDR3 amino acids: CASTTATTSSTDTQYF. CDR3 DNA: TGCGCCAGCACCACCGCAACTACATCTAGCACAGATACGCAGTATTTT.

This sequence joins TRBV30 and TRBJ2-2; TRBD1 matches at 7 bases. J lost 3 bases, V lost 5 bases, and 9 bases had no gene match. This CDR3 has 15 amino acids. Per germline, CDR1 GTSNPN and CDR2 SVGIG (reference sequence). DNA for the CDR3: TGTGCCTGGGTCACGACAGGGTTTGACACCGGGGAGCTGTTTTTT. This sequence encodes CAWVTTGFDTGELFF.

V and J are TRBV15 and TRBJ1-1; TRBD1 is a possible D gene (5 bases). V was clipped by 4 bases and J by 0 bases, with 15 bases between them. Germline V gene lookup returns CDR1 LNHNV and CDR2 YYDKDF (reference sequence). This CDR3 has 16 amino acids. CDR3: CATSNGGVGLNTEAFF. The DNA for the CDR3 is TGTGCCACCAGCAATGGGGGGGTAGGCTTGAACACTGAAGCTTTCTTT.

The chain recombines TRBV5-6 with TRBJ2-7, with D tentatively TRBD2 (5 bases). Trimming took off 3 bases at V and 0 bases at J, with 10 bases between the two ends. Germline V lookup: CDR1 SGHDT, CDR2 YYEEEE. The CDR3 covers 14 residues. The chain's CDR3 is CASSSPGSSYEQYF. As DNA, the CDR3 is TGTGCCAGCAGCTCCCCGGGGAGCTCCTACGAGCAGTACTTC.

V usage is TRBV25-1 and J usage is TRBJ1-4; D is uncertain. The CDR3 runs 15 residues. V was cut by 2 bases and J by 4 bases, with 11 bases left in between. Looked up from germline, CDR1 is MGHDK and CDR2 is SYGVNS. CDR3 amino acids: CASSEDGDHNEKLFF. The CDR3 DNA reads TGTGCCAGCAGTGAAGACGGTGACCATAATGAAAAACTGTTTTTT.

The chain joins TRBV5-4 to TRBJ2-1, with D perhaps matching TRBD1 or TRBD2 (5 bases each). This CDR3 contains 15 residues. The germline V gene encodes CDR1 SGHNT and CDR2 YYREEE (reference sequence). Trimming pared 5 bases from V and 3 bases from J, leaving 15 bases between. The chain's CDR3 is CASRPPGRDYNEQFF. The CDR3 DNA follows: TGTGCCAGCAGACCCCCGGGACGAGACTACAATGAGCAGTTCTTC.

The chain recombines TRBV29-1 with TRBJ1-1; D call uncertain. Trimming pared 1 base from V and 1 base from J, leaving 7 bases between. The CDR3 covers 13 residues. CDR1 SQVTM and CDR2 ANQGSEA come from the germline V gene. This chain's CDR3 is CSVEGRTNTEAFF. CDR3 coding DNA: TGCAGCGTTGAAGGACGGACGAACACTGAAGCTTTCTTT.

The chain carries TRBV28 and TRBJ1-5; D not resolved. The CDR3 contains 15 residues. From germline, CDR1 is MDHEN and CDR2 SYDVKM. Trimming stripped 1 base from V and 2 bases from J, with 9 bases between. CDR3 residues: CASSLLDGRNQPQHF. The CDR3 DNA reads as TGTGCCAGCAGTTTATTGGACGGACGCAATCAGCCCCAGCATTTT.

The chain links TRBV18 to TRBJ2-3; 11 nucleotides agree with TRBD1. Germline CDR1 reads KGHSH; CDR2 reads LQKENI. CDR3 length equals 16 residues. The V and J ends lost 6 bases and 2 bases, in that order; junction bases with no gene match: 7. The CDR3 nucleotides are TGTGCCAGCTCCCCCGGGACAGGGGGACCCACAGATACGCAGTATTTT. This gives the protein CASSPGTGGPTDTQYF.

This chain links TRBV6-5 with TRBJ2-7, with 7 bases matching TRBD1. CDR1 is MNHEY, CDR2 SVGAGI, per germline. The CDR3 has 15 amino acids. V lost 0 bases and J lost 3; bases outside the gene matches: 5. The CDR3 is CASSYSQGVSYEQYF. The CDR3 coding sequence is TGTGCCAGCAGTTACTCGCAGGGGGTTAGCTACGAGCAGTACTTC.

The chain has TRBV7-2 and TRBJ2-3; D not resolved. The CDR3 sequence is 12 residues long. Germline V gene lookup returns CDR1 SGHTA and CDR2 FQGNSA. V was cut by 5 bases and J by 4 bases, with 7 bases left in between. The CDR3 is CASSPPPDTQYF. The DNA for the CDR3 is TGTGCCAGCAGCCCCCCCCCAGATACGCAGTATTTT.

This sequence joins TRBV5-1 and TRBJ2-3; TRBD2 matches 8 bases. Trimming cost V 5 bases and J 6 bases; bases outside gene matches: 20. This CDR3 has 18 amino acids. Germline V gene lookup returns CDR1 SGHRS and CDR2 YFSETQ. CDR3 amino acids: CASSPQPVTPQRGDTQYF. In DNA form, the CDR3 reads TGCGCCAGCAGTCCTCAACCGGTGACTCCGCAGCGGGGGGATACGCAGTATTTT.

The V and J genes are TRBV25-1 and TRBJ1-1; 7 bases agree with TRBD1. Trimming at V came to 6 bases and at J to 5 bases, leaving 9 bases not matched to a gene. CDR3 length: 14 residues. Germline V gives CDR1 MGHDK, CDR2 SYGVNS. The CDR3 reads CASSPTGVWTEAFF. The CDR3 DNA reads TGTGCCAGCAGCCCAACAGGGGTGTGGACTGAAGCTTTCTTT. The variable domain in full, completed from reference TRBV25-1 and TRBJ1-1, reads EADIYQTPRYLVIGTGKKITLECSQTMGHDKMYWYQQDPGMELHLIHYSYGVNSTEKGDLSSESTVSRIRTEHFPLTLESARPSHTSQYLCASSPTGVWTEAFFGQGTRLTVV.

The V gene is TRBV7-8, the J gene TRBJ2-1; D not certain. CDR3 length equals 12 residues. Deletions cut 2 bases from V and 11 bases from J, with 10 bases between. Germline lookup yields CDR1 SGHVS and CDR2 FQNEAQ. As DNA, the CDR3 is TGTGCCAGCAGCTTACTACACAAACAGCAGTTCTTC. Amino acids: CASSLLHKQQFF.

This clone was seen only once. The rearrangement uses TRBV19 and TRBJ2-3, with TRBD2 matching 11 bases. This CDR3 region has 16 residues. Germline CDR1 reads LNHDA; CDR2 reads SQIVND (reference sequence). The ends lost 6 bases at V and 9 bases at J; junction bases unmatched: 14. The CDR3 loop reads CASRRAASGRIGTQYF. The CDR3 DNA sequence: TGTGCCAGTAGACGAGCGGCTAGCGGGAGGATTGGGACGCAGTATTTT.

J is TRBJ2-7 and V is TRBV2; TRBD2 matches 9 bases. Germline CDR1 is SNHLY and CDR2 is FYNNEI. This CDR3 comprises 17 residues. The ends lost 7 bases at V and 0 bases at J; junction bases unmatched: 13. The CDR3 DNA is TGTGCCAGCAACCGAGCCGGGTTAGCGGGGGCCTCCTACGAGCAGTACTTC. Its protein product is CASNRAGLAGASYEQYF.

The chain employs TRBV10-3 and TRBJ1-3; 7 nucleotides align to TRBD1. Trimming cost V 5 bases and J 5 bases; bases outside gene matches: 15. Germline loops: CDR1 ENHRY, CDR2 SYGVKD. This CDR3 has 17 amino acids. In DNA, the CDR3 is TGTGCCATCAGTCACCGACTCGGGACAGACAAACGAAACACCATATATTTT. Residues: CAISHRLGTDKRNTIYF.

Here the CDR3 DNA reads TGCGCCAGCAGCTCGGAAGCGGGAGCGTGGGAGACCCAGTACTTC. It yields the protein CASSSEAGAWETQYF. The chain joins TRBV5-1 to TRBJ2-5; TRBD2 matches 8 bases. The germline V gene encodes CDR1 SGHRS and CDR2 YFSETQ. There are 15 residues in the CDR3. V was pared by 3 bases and J by 5 bases, with 9 bases of the junction left unmatched. Complete variable domain (other parts from reference TRBV5-1 and TRBJ2-5): KAGVTQTPRYLIKTRGQQVTLSCSPISGHRSVSWYQQTPGQGLQFLFEYFSETQRNKGNFPGRFSGRQFSNSRSEMNVSTLELGDSALYLCASSSEAGAWETQYFGPGTRLLVL.

This clone was seen a single time. The gene calls are TRBV5-1 and TRBJ2-1; D is tentatively TRBD1 or TRBD2 (6 bases each). Germline assignment: CDR1 SGHRS and CDR2 YFSETQ. The CDR3 extends over 15 amino acids. V lost 4 bases, J lost 7 bases, and 18 bases lay in between. The CDR3 DNA sequence: TGCGCCAGCAGCCGGAGACAGGATGGGGGGAATGAGCAGTTCTTC. It yields the protein CASSRRQDGGNEQFF.